One and the same sample provided the 10 T cell receptor beta chains below, sequenced in a study of OX40 agonist ivuxolimab in advanced cancers. Assay used: immunoSEQ multiplex PCR; TCRdb lists only in-frame clones, some missing. The table includes around 45,000 clones, 75% to 85% detected once. Sequences were derived from CD4+ or CD8+ T cells sorted from blood, sampled in a trial of the OX40 agonist ivuxolimab. The origin of the receptors is an adult with an advanced solid tumor such as melanoma, head and neck, liver or kidney cancer.

V is TRBV7-8 and J is TRBJ2-1; TRBD1 aligns across 7 bases. V trimming: 1 base; J trimming: 3 bases; junction bases outside the gene matches: 3. The CDR3 contains 15 residues. Germline loops: CDR1 SGHVS, CDR2 FQNEAQ. CDR3 DNA sequence: TGTGCCAGCAGCTTAGGACAGGGTTTCTACAATGAGCAGTTCTTC. This translates into CASSLGQGFYNEQFF.

The gene calls are TRBV27 and TRBJ2-3; D is undetermined. The germline V and J ends were trimmed by 2 bases and 3 bases, with 18 bases remaining between them. The germline gives CDR1 MNHEY, CDR2 SMNVEV (reference sequence). This CDR3 spans 17 amino acids. The chain's CDR3 is CASSLMRPGRITDTQYF. The CDR3 bases are TGTGCCAGCAGTTTAATGCGGCCCGGACGGATAACAGATACGCAGTATTTT.

This rearrangement joins TRBV5-1 to TRBJ2-6; no clear D. Germline V CDR1 and CDR2: SGHRS, YFSETQ. The CDR3 extends over 18 amino acids. V was pared by 0 bases and J by 0 bases, with 13 bases between. CDR3 region: CASSLVSGPSSGANVLTF. The CDR3 coding sequence is TGCGCCAGCAGCTTGGTATCAGGCCCGTCCTCTGGGGCCAACGTCCTGACTTTC.

The J gene is TRBJ2-7, the V gene TRBV4-1; D unclear. V was pared by 4 bases and J by 4 bases, with 14 bases between. CDR1 and CDR2 from the germline V gene are MGHRA and YSYEKL. The CDR3 is made up of 14 amino acids. The CDR3 region has the DNA TGCGCCAGCAGCCCCTATAAGAACGATTACGAGCAGTACTTC. This sequence encodes CASSPYKNDYEQYF.

The chain carries TRBV27 and TRBJ2-7, with D perhaps TRBD2 (7 bases). The germline V and J ends were trimmed by 3 bases and 7 bases, with 19 bases remaining between them. This CDR3 spans 15 amino acids. Germline V gene lookup returns CDR1 MNHEY and CDR2 SMNVEV (reference sequence). CDR3 sequence reads: CASSFRGAGQREQYF. CDR3 coding DNA: TGTGCCAGCAGTTTCAGGGGAGCGGGGCAACGGGAGCAGTACTTC.

V and J are TRBV7-2 and TRBJ2-3, with TRBD2 identical over 9 bases. The CDR3 spans 18 residues. The trim removed 0 bases at V and 3 bases at J, leaving 10 bases unmatched. The germline V gene has CDR1 SGHTA and CDR2 FQGNSA. CDR3 nucleotides: TGTGCCAGCAGCTTAGCGCTGGCGGGAGGGCGCAGGACAGATACGCAGTATTTT. Its translation is CASSLALAGGRRTDTQYF.

This clone was seen a handful of times. This chain connects TRBV4-2 to TRBJ2-3; 7 nucleotides line up with TRBD2. The CDR3 is 18 residues long. Losses at the gene ends were 0 bases for V and 2 bases for J; bases not matched to a gene: 11. Germline V gives CDR1 LGHNA, CDR2 YNFKEQ. The CDR3 spells CASSQELRVAGYTDTQYF. The CDR3 coding sequence is TGTGCCAGCAGCCAAGAACTACGGGTAGCGGGCTACACAGATACGCAGTATTTT.

This rearrangement joins TRBV9 to TRBJ2-2; TRBD2 agrees at 7 bases. CDR1 is SGDLS and CDR2 is YYNGEE in the germline V gene. J gave up 0 bases and V 1 base, and 0 bases lay outside the gene matches. The CDR3 has 15 residues. CDR3 amino acids: CASSVLAANTGELFF. For the CDR3, the DNA is TGTGCCAGCAGCGTACTAGCGGCGAACACCGGGGAGCTGTTTTTT.

This sequence joins TRBV5-1 and TRBJ2-7, with D perhaps TRBD1 (6 bases). Deletions cut 1 base from V and 6 bases from J, with 11 bases between. The CDR3 contains 13 residues. Germline V gives CDR1 SGHRS, CDR2 YFSETQ. The CDR3 loop reads CASSLLTGTEQYF. The DNA for the CDR3 is TGCGCCAGCAGCTTGCTTACAGGGACCGAGCAGTACTTC.

V is TRBV7-2 and J is TRBJ1-2; weak D call: TRBD1 (5 bases). V lost 5 bases and J 8 bases, leaving 15 bases between the germline ends. CDR1 and CDR2 (germline): SGHTA, FQGNSA. CDR3 length equals 13 residues. The CDR3 nucleotides read TGTGCCAGCAGCCGAGACAGCCAAATGGGCTACACCTTC. Its protein is CASSRDSQMGYTF.